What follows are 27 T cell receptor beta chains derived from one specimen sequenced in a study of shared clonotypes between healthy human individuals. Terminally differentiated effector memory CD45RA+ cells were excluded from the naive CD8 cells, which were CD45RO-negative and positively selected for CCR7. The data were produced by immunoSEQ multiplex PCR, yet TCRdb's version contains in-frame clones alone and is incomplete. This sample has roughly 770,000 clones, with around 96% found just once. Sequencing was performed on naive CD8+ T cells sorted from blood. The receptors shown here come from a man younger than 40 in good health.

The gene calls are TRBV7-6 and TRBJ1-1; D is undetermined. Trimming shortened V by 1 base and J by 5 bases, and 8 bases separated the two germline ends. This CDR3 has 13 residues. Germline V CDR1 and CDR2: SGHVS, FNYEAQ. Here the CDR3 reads CASSLGQLTEAFF. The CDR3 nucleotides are TGTGCCAGCAGCTTAGGTCAACTAACTGAAGCTTTCTTT. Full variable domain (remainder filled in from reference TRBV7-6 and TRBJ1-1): GAGVSQSPRYKVTKRGQDVALRCDPISGHVSLYWYRQALGQGPEFLTYFNYEAQQDKSGLPNDRFSAERPEGSISTLTIQRTEQRDSAMYRCASSLGQLTEAFFGQGTRLTVV.

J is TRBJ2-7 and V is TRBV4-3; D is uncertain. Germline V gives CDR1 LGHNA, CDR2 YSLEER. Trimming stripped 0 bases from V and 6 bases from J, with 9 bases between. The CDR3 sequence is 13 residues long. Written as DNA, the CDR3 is TGCGCCAGCAGCCAAGATCCGGTCTCCGAGCAGTACTTC. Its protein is CASSQDPVSEQYF.

The CDR3 DNA reads TGTGCCAGCAGCCAACCCCGAAGCGGGAGTTCATCCGGGGAGCTGTTTTTT. This encodes CASSQPRSGSSSGELFF. V is TRBV14 and J is TRBJ2-2; 8 bases match TRBD2. This CDR3 is built from 17 residues. J lost 6 bases, V lost 2 bases, and 11 bases had no gene match. The germline V gene encodes CDR1 SGHDN and CDR2 FVKESK. The full variable domain, completed using reference TRBV14 and TRBJ2-2, is EAGVTQFPSHSVIEKGQTVTLRCDPISGHDNLYWYRRVMGKEIKFLLHFVKESKQDESGMPNNRFLAERTGGTYSTLKVQPAELEDSGVYFCASSQPRSGSSSGELFFGEGSRLTVL.

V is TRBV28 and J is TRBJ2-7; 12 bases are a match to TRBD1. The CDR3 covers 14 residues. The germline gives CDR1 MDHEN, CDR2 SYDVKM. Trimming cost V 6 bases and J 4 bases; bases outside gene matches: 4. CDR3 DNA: TGTGCCAGCAGCTGGGGACAGGGGGCATACGAGCAGTACTTC. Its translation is CASSWGQGAYEQYF.

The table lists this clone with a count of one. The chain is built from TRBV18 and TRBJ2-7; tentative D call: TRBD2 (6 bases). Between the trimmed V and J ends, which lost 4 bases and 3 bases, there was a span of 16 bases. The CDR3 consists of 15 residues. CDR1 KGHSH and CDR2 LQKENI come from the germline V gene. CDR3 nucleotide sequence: TGTGCCAGCTCACTATCGGGAGAAACCAACTACGAGCAGTACTTC. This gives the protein CASSLSGETNYEQYF.

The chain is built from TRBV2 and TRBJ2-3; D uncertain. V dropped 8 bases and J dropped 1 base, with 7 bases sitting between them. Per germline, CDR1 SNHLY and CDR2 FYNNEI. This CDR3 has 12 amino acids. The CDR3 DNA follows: TGTGCCAGCGCTGAGGGCACAGATACGCAGTATTTT. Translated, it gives CASAEGTDTQYF.

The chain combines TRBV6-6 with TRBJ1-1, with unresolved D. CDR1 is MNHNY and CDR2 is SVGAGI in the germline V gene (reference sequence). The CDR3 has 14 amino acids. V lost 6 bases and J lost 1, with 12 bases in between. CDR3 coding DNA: TGTGCCAGCAGCCCAACCAGACAGAACACTGAAGCTTTCTTT. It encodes CASSPTRQNTEAFF.

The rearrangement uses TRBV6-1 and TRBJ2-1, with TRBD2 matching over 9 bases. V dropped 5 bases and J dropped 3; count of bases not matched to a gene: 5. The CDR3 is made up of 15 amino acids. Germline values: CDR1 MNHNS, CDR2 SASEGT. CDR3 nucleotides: TGTGCCAGCAGTCGGACTAGCGAGTACTACAATGAGCAGTTCTTC. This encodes CASSRTSEYYNEQFF.

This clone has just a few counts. The CDR3 sequence is CASSQEDRGQGHEKLFF. CDR3 sequence (DNA): TGCGCCAGCAGCCAAGAAGATAGGGGACAGGGGCATGAAAAACTGTTTTTT. The rearrangement joins TRBV4-3 to TRBJ1-4; 10 bases are shared with TRBD1. Germline CDR1 reads LGHNA; CDR2 reads YSLEER. The CDR3 has 17 residues. After removal of 0 bases from V and 6 bases from J, the junction contained 7 bases not matched to a gene.

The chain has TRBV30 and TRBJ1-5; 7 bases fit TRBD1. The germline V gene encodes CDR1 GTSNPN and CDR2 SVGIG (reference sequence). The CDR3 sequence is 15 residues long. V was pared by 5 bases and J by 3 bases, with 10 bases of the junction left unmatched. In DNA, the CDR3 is TGTGCCTGGGACTTGGGACAGAACTTCAATCAGCCCCAGCATTTT. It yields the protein CAWDLGQNFNQPQHF. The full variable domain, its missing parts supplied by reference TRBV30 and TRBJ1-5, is SQTIHQWPATLVQPVGSPLSLECTVEGTSNPNLYWYRQAAGRGLQLLFYSVGIGQISSEVPQNLSASRPQDRQFILSSKKLLLSDSGFYLCAWDLGQNFNQPQHFGDGTRLSIL.

The CDR3 loop reads CSAVTGTMNTEAFF. CDR3 coding DNA: TGCAGCGCGGTAACAGGGACGATGAACACTGAAGCTTTCTTT. The chain joins TRBV29-1 to TRBJ1-1; D is perhaps TRBD1 (6 bases). Trimming pared 7 bases from V and 0 bases from J, leaving 15 bases between. The CDR3 runs 14 residues. Germline V lookup: CDR1 SQVTM, CDR2 ANQGSEA.

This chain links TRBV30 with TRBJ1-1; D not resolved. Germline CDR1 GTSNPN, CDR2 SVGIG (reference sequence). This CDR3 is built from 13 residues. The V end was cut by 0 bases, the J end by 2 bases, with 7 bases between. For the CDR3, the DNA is TGTGCCTGGAGTGTCATGGCTAACACTGAAGCTTTCTTT. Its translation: CAWSVMANTEAFF.

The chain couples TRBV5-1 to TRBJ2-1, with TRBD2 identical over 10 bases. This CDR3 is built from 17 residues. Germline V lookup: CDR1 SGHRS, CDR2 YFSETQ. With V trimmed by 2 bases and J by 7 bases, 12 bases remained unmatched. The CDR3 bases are TGCGCCAGCAGCTTACCTAGCGGGAGATCATCTGGTAATGAGCAGTTCTTC. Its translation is CASSLPSGRSSGNEQFF. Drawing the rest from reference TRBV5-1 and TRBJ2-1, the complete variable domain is KAGVTQTPRYLIKTRGQQVTLSCSPISGHRSVSWYQQTPGQGLQFLFEYFSETQRNKGNFPGRFSGRQFSNSRSEMNVSTLELGDSALYLCASSLPSGRSSGNEQFFGPGTRLTVL.

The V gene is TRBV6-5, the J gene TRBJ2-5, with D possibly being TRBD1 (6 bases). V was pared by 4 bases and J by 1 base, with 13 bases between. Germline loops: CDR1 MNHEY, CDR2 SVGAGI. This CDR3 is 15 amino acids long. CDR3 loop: CASSSQDRTQETQYF. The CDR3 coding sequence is TGTGCCAGCAGTTCCCAGGACAGAACCCAAGAGACCCAGTACTTC.

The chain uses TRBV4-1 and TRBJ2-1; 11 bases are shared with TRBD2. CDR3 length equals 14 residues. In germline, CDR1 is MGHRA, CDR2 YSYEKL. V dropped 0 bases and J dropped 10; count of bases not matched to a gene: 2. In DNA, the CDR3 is TGCGCCAGCAGCCAAGAGGGACTAGCGGACGAGCAGTTCTTC. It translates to CASSQEGLADEQFF.

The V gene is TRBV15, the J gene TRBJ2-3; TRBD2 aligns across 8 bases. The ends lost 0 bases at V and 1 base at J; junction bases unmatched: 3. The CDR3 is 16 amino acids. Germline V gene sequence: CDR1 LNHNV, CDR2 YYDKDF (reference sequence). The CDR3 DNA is TGTGCCACCAGCAGAGATCCACTAGCGGGCACAGATACGCAGTATTTT. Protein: CATSRDPLAGTDTQYF.

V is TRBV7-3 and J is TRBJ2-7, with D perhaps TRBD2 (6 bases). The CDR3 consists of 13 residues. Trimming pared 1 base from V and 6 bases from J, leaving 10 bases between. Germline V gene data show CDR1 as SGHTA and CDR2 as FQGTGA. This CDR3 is CASSLNGRSEQYF. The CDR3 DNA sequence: TGTGCCAGCAGCTTAAATGGGAGGTCCGAGCAGTACTTC. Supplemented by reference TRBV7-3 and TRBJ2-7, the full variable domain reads GAGVSQTPSNKVTEKGKYVELRCDPISGHTALYWYRQSLGQGPEFLIYFQGTGAADDSGLPNDRFFAVRPEGSVSTLKIQRTERGDSAVYLCASSLNGRSEQYFGPGTRLTVT.

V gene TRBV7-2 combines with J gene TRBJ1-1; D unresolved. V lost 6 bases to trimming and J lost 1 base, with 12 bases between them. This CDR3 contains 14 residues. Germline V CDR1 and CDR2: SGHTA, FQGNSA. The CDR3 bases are TGTGCCAGCAGTAGTACCTACGCGAACACTGAAGCTTTCTTT. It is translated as CASSSTYANTEAFF. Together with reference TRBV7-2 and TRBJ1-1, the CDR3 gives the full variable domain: GAGVSQSPSNKVTEKGKDVELRCDPISGHTALYWYRQSLGQGLEFLIYFQGNSAPDKSGLPSDRFSAERTGGSVSTLTIQRTQQEDSAVYLCASSSTYANTEAFFGQGTRLTVV.

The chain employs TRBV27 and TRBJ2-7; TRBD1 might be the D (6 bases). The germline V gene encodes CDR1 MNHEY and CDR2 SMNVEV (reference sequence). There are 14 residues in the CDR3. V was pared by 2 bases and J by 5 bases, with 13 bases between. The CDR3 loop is CASSLRGRGDEQYF. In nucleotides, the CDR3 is TGTGCCAGCAGTTTAAGAGGCAGGGGCGACGAGCAGTACTTC.

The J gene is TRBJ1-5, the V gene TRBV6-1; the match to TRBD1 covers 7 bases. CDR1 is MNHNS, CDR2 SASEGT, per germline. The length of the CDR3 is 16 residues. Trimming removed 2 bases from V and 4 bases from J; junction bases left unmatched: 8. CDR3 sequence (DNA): TGTGCCAGCAGTGAATGGGAGGGGGCCATTAATCAGCCCCAGCATTTT. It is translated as CASSEWEGAINQPQHF.

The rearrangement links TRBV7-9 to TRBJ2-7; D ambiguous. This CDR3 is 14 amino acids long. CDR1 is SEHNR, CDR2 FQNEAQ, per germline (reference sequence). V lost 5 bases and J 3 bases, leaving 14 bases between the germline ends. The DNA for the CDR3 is TGTGCCAGCAGCCGGATCCCCTCGGGCTACGAGCAGTACTTC. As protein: CASSRIPSGYEQYF.

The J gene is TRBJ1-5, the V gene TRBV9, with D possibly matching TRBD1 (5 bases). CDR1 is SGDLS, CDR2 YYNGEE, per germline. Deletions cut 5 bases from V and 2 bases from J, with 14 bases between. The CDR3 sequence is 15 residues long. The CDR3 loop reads CASSPNLGGNQPQHF. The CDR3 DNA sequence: TGTGCCAGCAGTCCAAACCTGGGGGGCAATCAGCCCCAGCATTTT.

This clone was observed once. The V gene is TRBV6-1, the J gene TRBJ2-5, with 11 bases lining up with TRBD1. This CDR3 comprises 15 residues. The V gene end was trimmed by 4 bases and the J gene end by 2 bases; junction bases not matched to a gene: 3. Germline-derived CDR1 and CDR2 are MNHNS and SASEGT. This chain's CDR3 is CASSGDRGLQETQYF. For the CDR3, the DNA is TGTGCCAGCAGTGGGGACAGGGGGTTACAAGAGACCCAGTACTTC.

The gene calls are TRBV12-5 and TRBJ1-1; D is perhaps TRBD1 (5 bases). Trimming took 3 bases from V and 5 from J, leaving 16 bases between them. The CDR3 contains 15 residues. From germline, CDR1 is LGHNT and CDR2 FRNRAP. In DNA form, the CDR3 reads TGTGCTAGTGGTTTTAGTAAGGAGGGGAGGACTGAAGCTTTCTTT. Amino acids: CASGFSKEGRTEAFF.

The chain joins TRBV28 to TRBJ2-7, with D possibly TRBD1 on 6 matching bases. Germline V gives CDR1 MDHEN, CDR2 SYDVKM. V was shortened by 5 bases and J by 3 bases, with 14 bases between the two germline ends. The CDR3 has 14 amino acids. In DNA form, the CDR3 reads TGTGCCAGCAGTCCTAGGACAGCCGACTACGAGCAGTACTTC. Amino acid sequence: CASSPRTADYEQYF.

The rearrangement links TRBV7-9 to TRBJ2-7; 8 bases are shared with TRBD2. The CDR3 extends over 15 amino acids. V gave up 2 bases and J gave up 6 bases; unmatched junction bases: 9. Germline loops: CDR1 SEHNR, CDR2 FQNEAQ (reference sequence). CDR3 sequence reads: CASSLSIAGKTEQYF. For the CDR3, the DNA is TGTGCCAGCAGCTTATCTATAGCGGGAAAAACCGAGCAGTACTTC.

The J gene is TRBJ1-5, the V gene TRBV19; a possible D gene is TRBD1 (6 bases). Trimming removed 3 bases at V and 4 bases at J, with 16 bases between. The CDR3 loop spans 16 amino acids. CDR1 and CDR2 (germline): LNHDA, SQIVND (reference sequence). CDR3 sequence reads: CASSIRATGLNQPQHF. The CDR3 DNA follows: TGTGCCAGTAGTATTAGGGCAACAGGGCTAAATCAGCCCCAGCATTTT.